What follows is one T cell receptor (beta chain) and its context. The data belong to a study of cytomegalovirus exposure and HLA in healthy donors. PCR involved 60 Vbeta and 13 Jbeta primers. Using immunoSEQ multiplex PCR, the repertoire was profiled, and TCRdb retains in-frame clones only, with some absent. Of 100,000 or so clones listed, over 70% are singletons. The CDR3 spans 15 residues. V trimming: 7 bases; J trimming: 0 bases; junction bases outside the gene matches: 5. In germline, CDR1 is LNHDA, CDR2 SQIVND (reference sequence). The sequencing input was PBMCs. This TCR was sampled from a young man in good health and CMV-seronegative. The rearrangement links TRBV19 to TRBJ1-3; 8 positions agree with TRBD1. Written as DNA, the CDR3 is TGTGCCAGTACGACAGGGGCTGTCTCTGGAAACACCATATATTTT. Protein product: CASTTGAVSGNTIYF.